Listed below are T cell receptor beta chains from one sample, sequenced in a study of T cells in Graves' hyperthyroidism and ophthalmopathy. TCRdb reprocessed the multiplex PCR reads via MiXCR and lists one record per CDR3 protein. The data show 450,000 to 650,000 distinct CDR3 sequences, over 12% seen once. The sequenced material came from blood. These receptors were obtained from a woman between 18 and 29 years old with Graves' ophthalmopathy. CDR3s include the opening cysteine and the closing phenylalanine or tryptophan. The D gene is left open where the match is weak. Clone size is given for some rows only: seen once, a few or many times, or a class if the clone is expanded.

TRBJ2-7 . . TRBV6-1 CASTLAVSHEQYF TGTGCCAGCACTTTAGCGGTCTCCCACGAGCAGTACTTC
TRBJ1-2 TRBD1 few TRBV12-3/TRBV12-4 CASRVLTGSYGYTF TGTGCCAGCAGGGTCCTGACAGGGAGCTATGGCTACACCTTC
TRBJ2-1 TRBD1 many TRBV7-6 CASSRTGITYNEQFF TGTGCCAGCAGTCGGACAGGGATAACCTACAATGAGCAGTTCTTC
TRBJ2-1 TRBD1 . TRBV3-1 CASAGTGGNEQFF TGTGCCAGCGCCGGGACAGGGGGAAATGAGCAGTTCTTC
TRBJ2-7 . many TRBV9 CASSGAARGSGMYEQYF TGTGCCAGCAGCGGTGCCGCGAGAGGGTCCGGAATGTACGAGCAGTACTTC
TRBJ2-7 . few TRBV6-5 CASSYSLGISTYEQYF TGTGCCAGCAGTTACTCATTGGGCATTTCCACCTACGAGCAGTACTTC
TRBJ2-7 TRBD2 . TRBV19 CASSILAGYEQYF TGTGCCAGTAGTATACTAGCGGGCTACGAGCAGTACTTC
TRBJ2-4 TRBD1 few TRBV19 CASSMGQGKNIQYF TGTGCCAGTAGTATGGGACAGGGAAAAAACATTCAGTACTTC
TRBJ1-5 TRBD1 many TRBV28 CASSGQGARQPQHF TGTGCCAGCAGCGGACAGGGGGCGCGGCAGCCCCAGCATTTT
TRBJ2-7 TRBD2 many TRBV6-1 CASSRSGGEQYF TGTGCCAGCAGTCGGTCGGGAGGCGAGCAGTACTTC
TRBJ2-1 . many TRBV6-2/TRBV6-3 CASSSLPRDEQFF TGTGCCAGCAGTTCCCTCCCGAGGGATGAGCAGTTCTTC
TRBJ2-3 TRBD1 . TRBV12-5 CASGSGQGTDTQYF TGTGCTAGTGGTTCGGGACAGGGGACAGATACGCAGTATTTT
TRBJ1-3 TRBD1 many TRBV7-9 CASSLLPGGSGNTIYF TGTGCCAGCAGCTTATTGCCAGGGGGATCAGGAAACACCATATATTTT
TRBJ1-1 . many TRBV9 CASSALTSDTEAFF TGTGCCAGCAGCGCCCTGACGAGTGACACTGAAGCTTTCTTT
TRBJ2-6 . few TRBV12-3/TRBV12-4 CASKRGGSGANVLTF TGTGCCAGCAAAAGAGGCGGCTCTGGGGCCAACGTCCTGACTTTC
TRBJ1-1 TRBD1 many TRBV29-1 CSVSPGQGYTEAFF TGCAGCGTGTCGCCGGGACAGGGATACACTGAAGCTTTCTTT
TRBJ2-7 TRBD2 . TRBV3-1 CASSQEGSGSSYEQYF TGTGCCAGCAGCCAAGAAGGAAGCGGGAGCTCCTACGAGCAGTACTTC
TRBJ2-3 . . TRBV10-3 CAISVRTEDTDTQYF TGTGCCATCAGTGTGCGGACAGAGGATACAGATACGCAGTATTTT
TRBJ1-5 TRBD1 many TRBV6-2/TRBV6-3 CASNRQGSSQHF TGTGCCAGCAATAGACAGGGTTCTTCCCAGCATTTT
TRBJ1-2 . many TRBV12-3/TRBV12-4 CASSLDTYGYTF TGTGCCAGCAGCCTGGACACCTATGGCTACACCTTC
TRBJ2-7 . . TRBV6-2/TRBV6-3 CASRLGTYEQYF TGTGCCAGCAGACTCGGTACCTACGAGCAGTACTTC
TRBJ2-1 TRBD2 few TRBV4-1 CASSRTSGLLGDEQFF TGCGCCAGCAGCCGGACTAGCGGGCTGTTGGGCGATGAGCAGTTCTTC
TRBJ1-2 . many TRBV3-1 CASSQTDAGYGYTF TGTGCCAGCAGCCAAACCGACGCGGGGTATGGCTACACCTTC
TRBJ1-5 . many TRBV10-3 CAISESGREYSNQPQHF TGTGCCATCAGTGAGTCGGGCAGGGAATATAGCAATCAGCCCCAGCATTTT
TRBJ1-1 TRBD1 many TRBV6-8 CASSYSDWGQTGETEAFF TGTGCCAGCAGTTACTCGGACTGGGGACAGACGGGGGAGACTGAAGCTTTCTTT
TRBJ2-7 TRBD1 many TRBV11-3 CASSPRQGNYEQYF TGTGCCAGCAGCCCGCGACAGGGAAATTACGAGCAGTACTTC